This T cell receptor (beta chain) was obtained from a study of regulatory T cells in long-lasting Graves disease. Stated time point: persistent/refractory GD, antithyroid drugs over 5 years with positive TRAb. PBMC-extracted RNA yielded the TCR library. Study conclusions and caveats: The study found TRBV28, TRBJ1-2 and TRBJ2-5 favored in persistent disease. The TCR repertoire of persistent Graves' patients was less diverse than that of newly diagnosed ones. Newly diagnosed patients shared 1,000 or so public clonotypes; persistent patients shared under 3,000.

Construction of the TCR beta libraries employed iRepertoire HTBI primers in conjunction with Arm-PCR of CDR3 regions. Original processing methods: About 60 TRBV and approximately 13 TRBJ segments were identified across samples. TCRdb re-analysed the multiplex PCR reads in MiXCR, keeping a single row per CDR3 protein. TCRdb assigned the V and J calls; the authors' analysis was not used. Among 300,000 to 350,000 distinct CDR3 sequences listed, about 20% were seen once. The V end lost 5 bases, the J end lost 4 bases, and 13 bases lay between the germline ends. There are 14 residues in the CDR3. Germline assignment: CDR1 SGHTA and CDR2 FQGNSA. This clonotype was recorded a few times. Its antigen is not known.

The V and J genes are TRBV7-2 and TRBJ2-3, with D hard to call. The receptor was derived from a female donor with Graves disease. The material was peripheral blood mononuclear cells (PBMCs), obtained when the disease was refractory, from a patient treated with antithyroid drugs. The CDR3 spells CASSPPPRPDTQYF. In nucleotides, the CDR3 is TGTGCCAGCAGCCCCCCCCCACGTCCAGATACGCAGTATTTT.